Given below is one TCR beta chain in context. J was trimmed by 12 bases and V by 3 bases; bases with no gene match: 4. The CDR3 consists of 12 residues. CDR1 is LGHDT, CDR2 YNNKEL, per germline (reference sequence). The data were taken from a study of blood T cell repertoires in COVID-19. For the study at large: Donors in the United States, Italy and Spain gave samples during acute or convalescent COVID-19. T cells, B-cell-depleted T cells, or PBMCs provided the cDNA or gDNA that served as material.

Original data processing: Scientists estimated how many nucleated cells there were by amplifying reference gene primers. Clones were read by immunoSEQ multiplex PCR, and TCRdb kept only the in-frame ones, dropping some. That table gives V, J and clone size, and the DNA gave D and trimming. The sample comprises 50,000 to 55,000 clones, 85% to 90% of which are singletons, and roughly 5.3% rests with the top ten. The sequence was collected from a man aged 60 to 75 with active COVID-19. The chain couples TRBV3-1 (or the pseudogene TRBV3-2) to TRBJ2-1; the match to TRBD2 covers 8 bases. What was sequenced was peripheral blood. Written as DNA, the CDR3 is TGTGCCAGCAGCCACCTGAGCGGGAGGCAGTTCTTC. Its translation: CASSHLSGRQFF.